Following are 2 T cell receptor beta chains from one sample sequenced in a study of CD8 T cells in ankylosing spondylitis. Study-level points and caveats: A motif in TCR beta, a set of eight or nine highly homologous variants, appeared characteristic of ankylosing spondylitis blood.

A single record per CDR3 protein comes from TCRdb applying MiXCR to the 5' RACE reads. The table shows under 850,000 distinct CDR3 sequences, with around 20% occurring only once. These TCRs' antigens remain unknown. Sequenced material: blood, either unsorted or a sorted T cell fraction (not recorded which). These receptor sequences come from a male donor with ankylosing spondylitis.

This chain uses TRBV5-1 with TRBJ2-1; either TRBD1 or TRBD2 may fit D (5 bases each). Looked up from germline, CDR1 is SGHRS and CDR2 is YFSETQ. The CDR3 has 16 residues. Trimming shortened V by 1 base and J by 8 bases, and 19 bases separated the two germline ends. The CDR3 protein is CASSLQPGTPGDEQFF. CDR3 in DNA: TGCGCCAGCAGCTTGCAGCCCGGGACGCCCGGGGATGAGCAGTTCTTC. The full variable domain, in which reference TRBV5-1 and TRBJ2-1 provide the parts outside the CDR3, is KAGVTQTPRYLIKTRGQQVTLSCSPISGHRSVSWYQQTPGQGLQFLFEYFSETQRNKGNFPGRFSGRQFSNSRSEMNVSTLELGDSALYLCASSLQPGTPGDEQFFGPGTRLTVL.

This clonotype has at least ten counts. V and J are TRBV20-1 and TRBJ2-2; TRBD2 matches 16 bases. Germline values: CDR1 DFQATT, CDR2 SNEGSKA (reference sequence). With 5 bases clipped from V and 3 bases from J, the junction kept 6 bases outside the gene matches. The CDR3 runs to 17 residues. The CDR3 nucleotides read TGCAGTGCTTCGGGGACTAGCGGGAGGGCGCACACCGGGGAGCTGTTTTTT. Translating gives CSASGTSGRAHTGELFF.